The 24 T cell receptor beta chains below were found in one sample sequenced in a study of control samples from healthy donors and cancer patients (TCRdb year 2020). The method behind the library was the immunoSEQ multiplex PCR assay. Entries here come from immuneACCESS through TCRdb and include only in-frame sequences with V and J called. Some clones fail to appear in such tables; in the studies checked, an unresolved V gene covers under half of the shortfall, and the cause of the remainder is unknown. This sample holds about 140,000 clones; less than 95% were observed only once. Of the sample, 7.1% falls within the top ten clones. Sequencing was done on a sample of blood. The receptor source for this set is a young man in good health.

The rearrangement joins TRBV5-6 to TRBJ2-7, with a possible D match to TRBD2 (6 bases). The ends were cut back, 3 bases at V and 5 bases at J, with 15 bases in the middle. The germline CDR1 and CDR2 sequences are SGHDT and YYEEEE. There are 14 residues in the CDR3. CDR3 in amino acids: CASSWRRGIDEQYF. The CDR3 bases are TGTGCCAGCAGCTGGAGGAGGGGTATCGACGAGCAGTACTTC.

The chain combines TRBV5-1 with TRBJ2-3, with D possibly matching TRBD2 (5 bases). Germline CDR1 reads SGHRS; CDR2 reads YFSETQ. The CDR3 consists of 18 residues. V dropped 0 bases and J dropped 6 bases, with 23 bases sitting between them. This CDR3 reads CASSLGWEPRERRDTQYF. The CDR3 DNA reads as TGCGCCAGCAGCTTGGGGTGGGAACCGAGGGAGCGACGCGATACGCAGTATTTT.

The chain has TRBV4-1 and TRBJ2-2; 10 nucleotides align to TRBD1. Germline V gene sequence: CDR1 MGHRA, CDR2 YSYEKL. This CDR3 spans 15 amino acids. V trimming: 1 base; J trimming: 7 bases; junction bases outside the gene matches: 3. The CDR3 DNA reads TGCGCCAGCAGCCAAGGGACAGGGGGTAGCGGGGAGCTGTTTTTT. This translates into CASSQGTGGSGELFF.

The genes are TRBV20-1 and TRBJ1-2, with D hard to call. The CDR3 has 11 residues. The V end lost 5 bases, the J end lost 1 base, and 5 bases lay between the germline ends. CDR1 and CDR2 (germline): DFQATT, SNEGSKA (reference sequence). The CDR3 sequence: CSAPDNYGYTF. DNA for the CDR3: TGCAGTGCTCCAGATAACTATGGCTACACCTTC.

This clone was observed a handful of times. V usage is TRBV7-9 and J usage is TRBJ2-7; possible D gene TRBD2, 6 bases. V lost 1 base to trimming and J lost 3 bases, with 10 bases between them. Looked up from germline, CDR1 is SEHNR and CDR2 is FQNEAQ (reference sequence). This CDR3 spans 14 amino acids. Here the CDR3 reads CASSLVPGVYEQYF. The DNA of the CDR3 is TGTGCCAGCAGCTTAGTCCCGGGGGTCTACGAGCAGTACTTC.

The chain recombines TRBV21-1 with TRBJ1-1; no check of the table's D call, TRBD1, against the DNA was made. TRBV21-1 is a pseudogene. This CDR3 region has 14 residues. CDR3 loop: CASSMTGTATEAFF. The CDR3 nucleotides are TGTGCCAGCAGCATGACCGGGACAGCCACTGAAGCTTTCTTT.

V usage is TRBV7-9 and J usage is TRBJ1-6; TRBD1 might be the D (6 bases). Trimming removed 5 bases at V and 8 bases at J, with 19 bases between. There are 16 residues in the CDR3. Per the germline V gene, CDR1 is SEHNR and CDR2 is FQNEAQ (reference sequence). The CDR3 is CASSPHFGGVDSPLHF. CDR3 in DNA: TGTGCCAGCAGCCCCCACTTTGGGGGCGTAGATTCACCCCTCCACTTT.

This rearrangement joins TRBV6-2 or TRBV6-3 to TRBJ1-5; TRBD1 agrees at 9 bases. V trimming: 4 bases; J trimming: 4 bases; junction bases outside the gene matches: 5. CDR1 and CDR2 (germline): MNHEY, SVGEGT. This CDR3 is built from 15 residues. DNA of the CDR3: TGTGCCAGCAGTTCAACAGGGGGCAGAAATCAGCCCCAGCATTTT. Translation gives CASSSTGGRNQPQHF.

The genes are TRBV5-1 and TRBJ1-2; D is perhaps TRBD1 (5 bases). V was pared by 1 base and J by 5 bases, with 15 bases between. CDR3 length: 15 amino acids. Germline-derived CDR1 and CDR2 are SGHRS and YFSETQ. CDR3 in amino acids: CASSLFGGIEYGYTF. For the CDR3, the DNA is TGCGCCAGCAGCTTGTTTGGGGGGATTGAGTATGGCTACACCTTC.

The chain joins TRBV5-1 to TRBJ2-5, with 8 bases that match TRBD1. V dropped 4 bases and J dropped 5; count of bases not matched to a gene: 7. Germline CDR1 is SGHRS and CDR2 is YFSETQ. The CDR3 loop spans 14 amino acids. The CDR3 region has the DNA TGCGCCAGCAGCGCCGGACAGGGCGGGGAGACCCAGTACTTC. It yields the protein CASSAGQGGETQYF.

The chain uses TRBV27 and TRBJ1-3; 7 bases agree with TRBD1. The CDR3 has 14 amino acids. Germline V gene data show CDR1 as MNHEY and CDR2 as SMNVEV (reference sequence). Trimming cost V 6 bases and J 4 bases; bases outside gene matches: 6. The CDR3 region is CASRTGNMGNTIYF. CDR3 sequence (DNA): TGTGCCAGCAGGACAGGGAACATGGGAAACACCATATATTTT.

This sequence joins TRBV7-9 and TRBJ2-1; 9 bases match TRBD2. Germline lookup yields CDR1 SEHNR and CDR2 FQNEAQ (reference sequence). The V gene end was trimmed by 5 bases and the J gene end by 9 bases; junction bases not matched to a gene: 8. The CDR3 length is 14 residues. The CDR3 region is CASSGAGGLGEQFF. In DNA form, the CDR3 reads TGTGCCAGCAGCGGGGCGGGGGGGCTTGGTGAGCAGTTCTTC.

This chain joins TRBV5-6 and TRBJ2-5, with 9 bases fitting TRBD2. This CDR3 comprises 17 residues. With V trimmed by 4 bases and J by 5 bases, 15 bases remained unmatched. The V gene's germline CDR1 is SGHDT and CDR2 YYEEEE. This CDR3 reads CASSPRARGGFGETQYF. CDR3 coding DNA: TGTGCCAGCAGCCCTAGGGCGCGGGGGGGCTTTGGGGAGACCCAGTACTTC.

The V gene is TRBV4-3, the J gene TRBJ1-4; D may be TRBD1 (5 bases). The CDR3 sequence is 15 residues long. Trimming took off 0 bases at V and 8 bases at J, with 13 bases between the two ends. Germline loops: CDR1 LGHNA, CDR2 YSLEER. CDR3: CASSQETGRREKLFF. CDR3 nucleotides: TGCGCCAGCAGCCAAGAAACAGGTCGAAGGGAAAAACTGTTTTTT.

V is TRBV6-5 and J is TRBJ2-7, with D hard to call. This CDR3 contains 13 residues. V was clipped by 5 bases and J by 0 bases, with 8 bases between them. Looked up from germline, CDR1 is MNHEY and CDR2 is SVGAGI. In DNA form, the CDR3 reads TGTGCCAGCAGTAGGGCCGACTCCTACGAGCAGTACTTC. Protein sequence: CASSRADSYEQYF.

This rearrangement joins TRBV19 to TRBJ1-2, with D perhaps matching TRBD1 (5 bases). V lost 5 bases to trimming and J lost 5 bases, with 15 bases between them. The CDR3 totals 14 residues. Germline V gene lookup returns CDR1 LNHDA and CDR2 SQIVND (reference sequence). CDR3 DNA sequence: TGTGCCAGTAGTGAAAGACGAGGGGAGTATGGCTACACCTTC. Translating gives CASSERRGEYGYTF.

This clone was detected once. This sequence joins TRBV12-3 or TRBV12-4 and TRBJ2-1; TRBD2 aligns across 8 bases. Unmatched junction bases numbered 2, after V lost 9 bases and J lost 7 bases. The CDR3 sequence is 11 residues long. The CDR3 loop is CASSGVNEQFF. The CDR3, as DNA: TGTGCCAGTAGCGGGGTTAATGAGCAGTTCTTC.

The genes are TRBV7-9 and TRBJ1-2; 7 bases fit TRBD1. The CDR3 loop spans 13 amino acids. CDR1 SEHNR and CDR2 FQNEAQ come from the germline V gene (reference sequence). V trimming: 6 bases; J trimming: 0 bases; junction bases outside the gene matches: 1. Written as DNA, the CDR3 is TGTGCCAGCAGGGGACAGTCTAACTATGGCTACACCTTC. It codes for CASRGQSNYGYTF.

The V and J genes are TRBV18 and TRBJ1-1; no reliable D call. Germline V gene sequence: CDR1 KGHSH, CDR2 LQKENI. This CDR3 comprises 14 residues. Trimming removed 0 bases from V and 4 bases from J, with 9 bases in between. CDR3 DNA sequence: TGTGCCAGCTCACCACCGGCGGTGGCCACTGAAGCTTTCTTT. Amino acid sequence: CASSPPAVATEAFF.

The V and J genes are TRBV6-4 and TRBJ1-2, with D maybe TRBD1 (6 bases). The CDR3 has 13 residues. The ends were cut back, 6 bases at V and 6 bases at J, with 14 bases in the middle. CDR1 and CDR2 (germline): MRHNA, SNTAGT. The CDR3: CASSQGGADGYTF. DNA of the CDR3: TGTGCCAGCAGCCAAGGGGGGGCCGATGGCTACACCTTC.

The CDR3 DNA reads TGTGCCAGCAGTTTTGACAGCAACTATGGCTACACCTTC. It is translated as CASSFDSNYGYTF. The J gene is TRBJ1-2, the V gene TRBV12-3 or TRBV12-4; maybe TRBD1 (5 bases). Deletions cut 3 bases from V and 2 bases from J, with 7 bases between. The CDR3 consists of 13 residues.

V is TRBV15 and J is TRBJ1-3; D ambiguous. This CDR3 is built from 14 residues. The germline V gene encodes CDR1 LNHNV and CDR2 YYDKDF (reference sequence). The ends were cut back, 2 bases at V and 3 bases at J, with 8 bases in the middle. The CDR3 reads CATSRQSIGNTIYF. CDR3 DNA sequence: TGTGCCACCAGCAGACAGTCTATTGGAAACACCATATATTTT.

The CDR3 sequence is CASSPWAGNEQYF. As DNA, the CDR3 is TGTGCCAGCAGCCCCTGGGCGGGGAACGAGCAGTACTTC. The J gene is TRBJ2-7, the V gene TRBV4-2, with a tentative D call TRBD2 (6 bases). The CDR3 has 13 residues. The V and J ends lost 4 bases and 5 bases respectively, with 12 bases between them. Germline V gene lookup returns CDR1 LGHNA and CDR2 YNFKEQ.

CDR3 in amino acids: CASSLGTGDGYTF. The DNA for the CDR3 is TGTGCCAGCAGCTTGGGGACAGGGGATGGCTACACCTTC. The J gene is TRBJ1-2, the V gene TRBV7-9, with TRBD1 matching 10 bases. V was clipped by 3 bases and J by 6 bases; unmatched bases: 1. Germline V gene lookup returns CDR1 SEHNR and CDR2 FQNEAQ (reference sequence). This CDR3 has 13 residues.